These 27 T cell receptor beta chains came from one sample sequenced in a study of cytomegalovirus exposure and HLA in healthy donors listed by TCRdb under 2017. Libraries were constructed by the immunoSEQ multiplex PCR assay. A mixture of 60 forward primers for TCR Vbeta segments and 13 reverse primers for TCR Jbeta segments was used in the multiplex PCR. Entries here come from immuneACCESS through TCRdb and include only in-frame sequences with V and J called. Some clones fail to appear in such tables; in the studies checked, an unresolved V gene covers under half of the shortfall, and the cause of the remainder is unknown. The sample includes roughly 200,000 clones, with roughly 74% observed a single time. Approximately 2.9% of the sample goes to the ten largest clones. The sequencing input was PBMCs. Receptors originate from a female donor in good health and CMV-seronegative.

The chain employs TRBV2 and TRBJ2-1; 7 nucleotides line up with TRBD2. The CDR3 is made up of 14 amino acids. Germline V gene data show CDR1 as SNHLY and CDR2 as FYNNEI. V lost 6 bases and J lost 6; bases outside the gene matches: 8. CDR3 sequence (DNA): TGTGCCAGCAGCGTCGAATCGGGAGGCAATGAGCAGTTCTTC. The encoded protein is CASSVESGGNEQFF.

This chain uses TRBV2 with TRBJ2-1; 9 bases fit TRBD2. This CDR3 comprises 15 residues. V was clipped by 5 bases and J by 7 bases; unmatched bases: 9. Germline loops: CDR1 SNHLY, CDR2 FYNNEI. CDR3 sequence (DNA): TGTGCCAGCAGTATTGGGCGCGGGGGGGCGAATGAGCAGTTCTTC. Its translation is CASSIGRGGANEQFF.

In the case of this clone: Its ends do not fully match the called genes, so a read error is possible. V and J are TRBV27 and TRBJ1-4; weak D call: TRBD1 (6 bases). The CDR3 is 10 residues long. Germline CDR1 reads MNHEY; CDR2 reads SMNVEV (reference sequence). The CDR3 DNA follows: TGTGCCAGCAGTTTCTACAGGGCACCCTTT. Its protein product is CASSFYRAPF.

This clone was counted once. The CDR3 here is CASSRSSSGANVLTF. The CDR3 coding sequence is TGTGCCAGCAGCCGGAGTTCGTCTGGGGCCAACGTCCTGACTTTC. The chain couples TRBV5-5 to TRBJ2-6; no clear D gene. Looked up from germline, CDR1 is SGHKS and CDR2 is YYEKEE (reference sequence). This CDR3 is built from 15 residues. V dropped 4 bases and J dropped 1 base, with 9 bases sitting between them.

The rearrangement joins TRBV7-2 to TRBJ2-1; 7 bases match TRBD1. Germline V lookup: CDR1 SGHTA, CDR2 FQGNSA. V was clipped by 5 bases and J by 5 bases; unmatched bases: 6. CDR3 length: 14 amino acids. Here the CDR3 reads CASSRDRRNNEQFF. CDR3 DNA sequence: TGTGCCAGCAGCCGGGACAGAAGGAACAATGAGCAGTTCTTC. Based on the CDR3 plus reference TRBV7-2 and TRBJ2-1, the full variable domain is GAGVSQSPSNKVTEKGKDVELRCDPISGHTALYWYRQSLGQGLEFLIYFQGNSAPDKSGLPSDRFSAERTGGSVSTLTIQRTQQEDSAVYLCASSRDRRNNEQFFGPGTRLTVL.

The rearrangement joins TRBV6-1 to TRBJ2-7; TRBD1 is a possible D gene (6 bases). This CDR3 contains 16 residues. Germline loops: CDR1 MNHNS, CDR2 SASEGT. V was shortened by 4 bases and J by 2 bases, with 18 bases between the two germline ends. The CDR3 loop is CASSGIRGNQAYEQYF. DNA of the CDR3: TGTGCCAGCAGTGGAATCAGGGGAAATCAAGCCTACGAGCAGTACTTC.

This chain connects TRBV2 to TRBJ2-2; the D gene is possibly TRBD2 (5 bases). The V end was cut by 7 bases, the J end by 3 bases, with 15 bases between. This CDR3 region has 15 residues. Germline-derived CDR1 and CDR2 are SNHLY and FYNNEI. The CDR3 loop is CASNDGDGDTGELFF. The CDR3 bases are TGTGCCAGCAATGACGGGGATGGGGACACCGGGGAGCTGTTTTTT.

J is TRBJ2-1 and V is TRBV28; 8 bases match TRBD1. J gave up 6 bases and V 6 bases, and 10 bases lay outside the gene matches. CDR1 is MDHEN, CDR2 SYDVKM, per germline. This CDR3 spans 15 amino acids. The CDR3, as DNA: TGTGCCAGCAGGGGCGGACAGGGTTCCCTCAATGAGCAGTTCTTC. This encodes CASRGGQGSLNEQFF.

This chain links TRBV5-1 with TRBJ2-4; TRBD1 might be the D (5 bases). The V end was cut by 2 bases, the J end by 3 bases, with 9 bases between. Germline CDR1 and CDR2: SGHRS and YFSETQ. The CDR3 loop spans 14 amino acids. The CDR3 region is CASSFEGDKNIQYF. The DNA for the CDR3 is TGCGCCAGCAGCTTTGAAGGGGACAAAAACATTCAGTACTTC.

CDR3 residues: CASSLVAGYEQYF. Written as DNA, the CDR3 is TGTGCCAGCAGCTTGGTCGCGGGGTACGAGCAGTACTTC. The chain recombines TRBV5-4 with TRBJ2-7; a weak D match, TRBD2 (6 bases). V was clipped by 0 bases and J by 4 bases, with 8 bases between them. Germline lookup yields CDR1 SGHNT and CDR2 YYREEE (reference sequence). The CDR3 runs 13 residues. Full variable domain (remainder filled in from reference TRBV5-4 and TRBJ2-7): ETGVTQSPTHLIKTRGQQVTLRCSSQSGHNTVSWYQQALGQGPQFIFQYYREEENGRGNFPPRFSGLQFPNYSSELNVNALELDDSALYLCASSLVAGYEQYFGPGTRLTVT.

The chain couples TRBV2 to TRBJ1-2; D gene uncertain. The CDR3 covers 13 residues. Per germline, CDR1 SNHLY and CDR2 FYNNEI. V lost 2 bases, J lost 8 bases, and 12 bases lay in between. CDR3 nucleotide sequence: TGTGCCAGCAGTGAATATGGCCCGGGGGGCTACACCTTC. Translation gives CASSEYGPGGYTF.

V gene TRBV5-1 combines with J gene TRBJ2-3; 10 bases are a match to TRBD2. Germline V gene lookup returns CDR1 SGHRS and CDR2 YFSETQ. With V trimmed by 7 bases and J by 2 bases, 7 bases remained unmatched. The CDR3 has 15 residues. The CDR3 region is CASASGGALTDTQYF. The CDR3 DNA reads TGCGCCAGCGCAAGCGGGGGGGCTCTCACAGATACGCAGTATTTT.

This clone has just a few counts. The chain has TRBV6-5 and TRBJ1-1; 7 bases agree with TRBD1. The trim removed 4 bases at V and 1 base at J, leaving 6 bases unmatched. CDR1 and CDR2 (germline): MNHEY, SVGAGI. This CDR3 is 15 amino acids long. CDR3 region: CASSFGTAGNTEAFF. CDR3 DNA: TGTGCCAGCAGTTTCGGGACAGCCGGGAACACTGAAGCTTTCTTT.

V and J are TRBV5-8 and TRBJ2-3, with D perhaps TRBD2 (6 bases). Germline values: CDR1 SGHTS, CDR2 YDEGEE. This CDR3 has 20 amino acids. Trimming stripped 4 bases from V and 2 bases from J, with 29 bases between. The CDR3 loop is CASSHLNPLGGARLTDTQYF. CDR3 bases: TGTGCCAGCAGCCACTTGAACCCACTGGGCGGGGCCCGCCTCACAGATACGCAGTATTTT.

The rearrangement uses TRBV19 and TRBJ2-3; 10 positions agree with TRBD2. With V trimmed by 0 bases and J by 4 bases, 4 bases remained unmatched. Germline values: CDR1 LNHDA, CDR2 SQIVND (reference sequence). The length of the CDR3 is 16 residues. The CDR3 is CASSIDSGRPADTQYF. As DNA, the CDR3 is TGTGCCAGTAGTATAGATAGCGGGAGGCCAGCAGATACGCAGTATTTT.

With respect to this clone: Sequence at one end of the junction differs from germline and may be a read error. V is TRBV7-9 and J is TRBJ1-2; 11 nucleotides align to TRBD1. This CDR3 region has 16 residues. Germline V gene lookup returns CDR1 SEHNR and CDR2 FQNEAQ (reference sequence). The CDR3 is CSSSSRTGGAGYGYTF. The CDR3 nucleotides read TGTTCCAGCAGCTCGAGGACAGGGGGCGCCGGATATGGCTACACCTTC.

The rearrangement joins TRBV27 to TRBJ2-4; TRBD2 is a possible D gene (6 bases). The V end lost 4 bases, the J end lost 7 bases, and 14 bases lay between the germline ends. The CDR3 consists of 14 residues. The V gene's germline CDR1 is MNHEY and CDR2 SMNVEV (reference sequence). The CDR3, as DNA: TGTGCCAGCAGTTCCAGTCTTGGGGGGAACATTCAGTACTTC. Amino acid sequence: CASSSSLGGNIQYF.

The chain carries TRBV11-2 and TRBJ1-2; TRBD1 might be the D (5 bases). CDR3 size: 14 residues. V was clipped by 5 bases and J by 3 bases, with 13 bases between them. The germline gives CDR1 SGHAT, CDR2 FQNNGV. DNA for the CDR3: TGTGCCAGCAGCAAAACGAGACAGCACTATGGCTACACCTTC. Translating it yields CASSKTRQHYGYTF.

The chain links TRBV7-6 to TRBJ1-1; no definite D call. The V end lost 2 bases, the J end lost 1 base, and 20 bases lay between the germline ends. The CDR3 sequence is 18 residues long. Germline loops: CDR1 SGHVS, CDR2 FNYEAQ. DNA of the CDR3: TGTGCCAGCAGCTTAACCGGCCCCTCTTTGACACGGAACACTGAAGCTTTCTTT. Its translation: CASSLTGPSLTRNTEAFF.

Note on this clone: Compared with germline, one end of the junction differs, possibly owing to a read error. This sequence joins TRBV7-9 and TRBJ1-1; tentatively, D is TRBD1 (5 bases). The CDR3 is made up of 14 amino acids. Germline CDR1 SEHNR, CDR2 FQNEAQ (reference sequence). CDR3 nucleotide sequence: TGTTCCAGCAGCTTATCCACTCAGGGTAACGAAGCTTTCTTT. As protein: CSSSLSTQGNEAFF.

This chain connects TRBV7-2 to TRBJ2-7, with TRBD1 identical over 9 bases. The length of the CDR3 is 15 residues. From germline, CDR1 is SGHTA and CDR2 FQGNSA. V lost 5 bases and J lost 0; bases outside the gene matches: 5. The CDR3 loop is CASSLGQGYSYEQYF. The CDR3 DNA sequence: TGTGCCAGCAGCCTGGGACAGGGTTACTCCTACGAGCAGTACTTC.

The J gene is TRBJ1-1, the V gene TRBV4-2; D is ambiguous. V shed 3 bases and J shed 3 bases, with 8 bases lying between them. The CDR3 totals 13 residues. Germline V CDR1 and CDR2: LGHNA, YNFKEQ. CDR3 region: CASSHPRDTEAFF. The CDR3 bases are TGTGCCAGCAGCCACCCCCGTGACACTGAAGCTTTCTTT.

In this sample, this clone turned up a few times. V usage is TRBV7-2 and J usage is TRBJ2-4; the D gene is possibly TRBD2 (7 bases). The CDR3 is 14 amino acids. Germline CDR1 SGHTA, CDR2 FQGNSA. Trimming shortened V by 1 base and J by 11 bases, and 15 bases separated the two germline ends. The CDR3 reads CASSLGGGAGLQYF. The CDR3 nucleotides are TGTGCCAGCAGCTTAGGTGGGGGGGCGGGGCTTCAGTACTTC.

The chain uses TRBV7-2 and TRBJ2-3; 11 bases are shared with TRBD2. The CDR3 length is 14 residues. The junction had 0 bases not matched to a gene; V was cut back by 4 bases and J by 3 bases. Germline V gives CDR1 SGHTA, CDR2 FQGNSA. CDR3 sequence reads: CASSWTSGTDTQYF. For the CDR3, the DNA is TGTGCCAGCAGCTGGACTAGCGGGACAGATACGCAGTATTTT.

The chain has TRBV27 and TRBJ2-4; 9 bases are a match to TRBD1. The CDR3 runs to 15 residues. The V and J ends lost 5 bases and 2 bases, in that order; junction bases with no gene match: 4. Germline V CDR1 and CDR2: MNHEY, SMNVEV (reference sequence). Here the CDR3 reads CASSNRGQTKNIQYF. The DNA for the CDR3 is TGTGCCAGCAGTAACAGGGGGCAGACCAAAAACATTCAGTACTTC.

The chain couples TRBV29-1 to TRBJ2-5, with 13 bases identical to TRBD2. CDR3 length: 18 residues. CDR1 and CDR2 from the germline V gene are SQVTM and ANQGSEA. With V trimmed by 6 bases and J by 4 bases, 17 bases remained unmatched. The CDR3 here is CSVVPPRGLAGAGETQYF. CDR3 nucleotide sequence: TGCAGCGTAGTCCCTCCCCGCGGACTAGCGGGAGCCGGAGAGACCCAGTACTTC. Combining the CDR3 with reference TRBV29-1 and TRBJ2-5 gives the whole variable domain SAVISQKPSRDICQRGTSLTIQCQVDSQVTMMFWYRQQPGQSLTLIATANQGSEATYESGFVIDKFPISRPNLTFSTLTVSNMSPEDSSIYLCSVVPPRGLAGAGETQYFGPGTRLLVL.

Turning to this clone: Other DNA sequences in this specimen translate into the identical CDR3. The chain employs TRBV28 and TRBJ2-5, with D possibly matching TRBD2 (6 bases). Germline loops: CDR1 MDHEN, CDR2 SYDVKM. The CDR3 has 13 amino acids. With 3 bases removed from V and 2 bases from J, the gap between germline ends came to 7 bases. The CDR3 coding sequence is TGTGCCAGCAGTTTTGGAGGGCAAGAGACCCAGTACTTC. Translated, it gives CASSFGGQETQYF.